This T cell receptor (beta chain) originates from a study of blood T cell repertoires in COVID-19. Study-wide context: The origin of the acute and convalescent COVID-19 samples was the United States, Italy and Spain. PBMCs, B-cell-depleted T cells, or T cells provided the cDNA or gDNA that made up the material.

Using immunoSEQ multiplex PCR, the repertoire was profiled, and TCRdb retains in-frame clones only, with some absent. Among 150,000 to 200,000 clones listed, around 85% were seen once. This clone was seen only a few times. Germline CDR1 is MDHEN and CDR2 is SYDVKM. After removal of 6 bases from V and 2 bases from J, the junction contained 4 bases not matched to a gene. This CDR3 region has 15 residues. The chain uses TRBV28 and TRBJ2-1; TRBD1 matches 10 bases. The TCR comes from a woman aged 65 to 85 with acute or convalescent COVID-19. The specimen sequenced was peripheral blood. This chain's CDR3 is CASRTGQGPYNEQFF. CDR3 coding DNA: TGTGCCAGCAGGACGGGACAGGGGCCCTACAATGAGCAGTTCTTC.